Listed here are 3 T cell receptor beta chains from one sample, sequenced in a study of beta chain features in type 1 diabetes. Their specific antigens are unknown. Study-level results: Within each of all four CD4+ subsets, Type 1 diabetes patients had TCRB CDR3s that were moderately but significantly shorter.

cDNA synthesis used the whole RNA isolate, giving expressed TCRB sequences. The method was immunoSEQ multiplex PCR; TCRdb's version includes in-frame clones alone and lacks a portion of them. The profile shows under 25,000 clones, about 50% of them singletons. Material for sequencing was stem cell memory CD4+ T cells from blood. These receptors came from a man aged 18 to 30 with type 1 diabetes.

The V call is TRBV18, the J call TRBJ2-3; no clear D gene. Trimming stripped 6 bases from V and 0 bases from J, with 13 bases between. The CDR3 is 15 residues long. Germline loops: CDR1 KGHSH, CDR2 LQKENI. This CDR3 reads CASSGSPPSTDTQYF. DNA of the CDR3: TGTGCCAGCTCCGGTAGTCCTCCTAGCACAGATACGCAGTATTTT.

This clone appeared a few times. CDR3 sequence: CASSSGTSGNYEQYF. CDR3 nucleotide sequence: TGCGCCAGCAGCTCCGGGACTAGCGGTAACTACGAGCAGTACTTC. The chain links TRBV5-1 to TRBJ2-7; 11 positions agree with TRBD2. Germline CDR1 is SGHRS and CDR2 is YFSETQ. This CDR3 is 15 amino acids long. The J segment lost 3 bases and the V segment lost 3 bases, leaving 5 bases of the junction unmatched.

The chain uses TRBV5-4 and TRBJ2-6, with TRBD1 as a possible D gene (5 bases). CDR1 is SGHNT and CDR2 is YYREEE in the germline V gene (reference sequence). There are 19 residues in the CDR3. V was cut by 0 bases and J by 2 bases, with 18 bases left in between. As DNA, the CDR3 is TGTGCCAGCAGCTTGGCAGGGATTGGTTTTGTCGCTGGGGCCAACGTCCTGACTTTC. As protein: CASSLAGIGFVAGANVLTF.